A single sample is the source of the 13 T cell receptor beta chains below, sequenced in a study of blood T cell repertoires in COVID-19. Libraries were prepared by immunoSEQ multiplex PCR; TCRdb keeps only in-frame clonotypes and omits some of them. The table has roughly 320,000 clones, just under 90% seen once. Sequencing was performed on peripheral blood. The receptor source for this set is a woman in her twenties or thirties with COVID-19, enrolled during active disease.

CDR3 nucleotide sequence: TGTGCCAGCAGCGAAGAGGGTACCCCTGGCTACACCTTC. Its translation: CASSEEGTPGYTF. V is TRBV7-9 and J is TRBJ1-2; D is undetermined. Germline lookup yields CDR1 SEHNR and CDR2 FQNEAQ (reference sequence). Deletions cut 5 bases from V and 7 bases from J, with 14 bases between. The CDR3 is 13 residues long.

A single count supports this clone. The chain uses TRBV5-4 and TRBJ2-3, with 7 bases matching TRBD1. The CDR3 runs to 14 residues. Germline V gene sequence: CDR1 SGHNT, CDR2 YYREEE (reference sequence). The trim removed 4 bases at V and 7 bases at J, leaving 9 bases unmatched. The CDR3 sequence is CASSNRGSRYTQYF. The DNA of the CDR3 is TGTGCCAGCAGCAACAGGGGCTCGAGGTATACGCAGTATTTT.

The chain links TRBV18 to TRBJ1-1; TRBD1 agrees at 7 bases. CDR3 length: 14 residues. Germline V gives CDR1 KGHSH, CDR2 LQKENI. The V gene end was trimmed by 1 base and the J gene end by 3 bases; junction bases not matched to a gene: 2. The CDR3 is CASSPQGTDTEAFF. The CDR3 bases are TGTGCCAGCTCACCACAAGGGACAGACACTGAAGCTTTCTTT.

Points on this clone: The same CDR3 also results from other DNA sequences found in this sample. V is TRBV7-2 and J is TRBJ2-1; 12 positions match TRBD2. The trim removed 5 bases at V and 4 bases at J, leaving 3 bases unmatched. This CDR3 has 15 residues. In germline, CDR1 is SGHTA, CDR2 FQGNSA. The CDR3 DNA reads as TGTGCCAGCAGCCTAGGACTAGCGGGGTACAATGAGCAGTTCTTC. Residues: CASSLGLAGYNEQFF.

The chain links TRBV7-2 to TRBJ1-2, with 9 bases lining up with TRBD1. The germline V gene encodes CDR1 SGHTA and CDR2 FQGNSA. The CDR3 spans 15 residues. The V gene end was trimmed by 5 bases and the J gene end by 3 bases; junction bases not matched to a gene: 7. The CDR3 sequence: CASSAGQGHYYGYTF. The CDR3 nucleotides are TGTGCCAGCAGCGCGGGACAGGGCCACTACTATGGCTACACCTTC. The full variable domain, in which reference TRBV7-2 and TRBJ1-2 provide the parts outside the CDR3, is GAGVSQSPSNKVTEKGKDVELRCDPISGHTALYWYRQSLGQGLEFLIYFQGNSAPDKSGLPSDRFSAERTGGSVSTLTIQRTQQEDSAVYLCASSAGQGHYYGYTFGSGTRLTVV.

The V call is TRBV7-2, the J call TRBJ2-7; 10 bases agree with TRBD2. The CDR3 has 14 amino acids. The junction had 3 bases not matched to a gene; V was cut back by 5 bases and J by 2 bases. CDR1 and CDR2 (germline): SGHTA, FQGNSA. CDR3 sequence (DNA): TGTGCCAGCAGCAGTAGCGGGGGGCCCTACGAGCAGTACTTC. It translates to CASSSSGGPYEQYF.

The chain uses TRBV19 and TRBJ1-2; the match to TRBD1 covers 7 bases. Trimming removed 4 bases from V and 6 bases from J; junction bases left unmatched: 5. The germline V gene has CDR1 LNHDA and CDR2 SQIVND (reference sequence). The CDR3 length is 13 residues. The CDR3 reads CASSKTGLDGYTF. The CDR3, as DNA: TGTGCCAGTAGTAAGACAGGGCTGGATGGCTACACCTTC. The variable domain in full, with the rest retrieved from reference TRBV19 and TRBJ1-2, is DGGITQSPKYLFRKEGQNVTLSCEQNLNHDAMYWYRQDPGQGLRLIYYSQIVNDFQKGDIAEGYSVSREKKESFPLTVTSAQKNPTAFYLCASSKTGLDGYTFGSGTRLTVV.

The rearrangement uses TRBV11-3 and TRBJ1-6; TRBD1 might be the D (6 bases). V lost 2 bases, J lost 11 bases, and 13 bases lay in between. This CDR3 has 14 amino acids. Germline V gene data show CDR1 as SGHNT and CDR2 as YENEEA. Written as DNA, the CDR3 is TGTGCCAGCAGCTTATATCAGGGGATGGCACCCCTCCACTTT. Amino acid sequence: CASSLYQGMAPLHF.

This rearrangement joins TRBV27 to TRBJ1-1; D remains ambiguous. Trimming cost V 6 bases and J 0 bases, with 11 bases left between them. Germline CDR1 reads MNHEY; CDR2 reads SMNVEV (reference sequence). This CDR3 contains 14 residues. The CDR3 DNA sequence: TGTGCCAGCAGCCCCCACGGAGTGAACACTGAAGCTTTCTTT. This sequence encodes CASSPHGVNTEAFF.

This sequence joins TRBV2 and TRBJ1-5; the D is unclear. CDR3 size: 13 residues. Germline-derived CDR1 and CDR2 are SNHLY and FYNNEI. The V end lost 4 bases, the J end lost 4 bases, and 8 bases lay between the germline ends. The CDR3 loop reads CASSVGRNQPQHF. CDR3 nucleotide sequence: TGTGCCAGCAGTGTAGGGAGGAATCAGCCCCAGCATTTT. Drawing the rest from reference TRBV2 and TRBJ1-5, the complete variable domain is EPEVTQTPSHQVTQMGQEVILRCVPISNHLYFYWYRQILGQKVEFLVSFYNNEISEKSEIFDDQFSVERPDGSNFTLKIRSTKLEDSAMYFCASSVGRNQPQHFGDGTRLSIL.

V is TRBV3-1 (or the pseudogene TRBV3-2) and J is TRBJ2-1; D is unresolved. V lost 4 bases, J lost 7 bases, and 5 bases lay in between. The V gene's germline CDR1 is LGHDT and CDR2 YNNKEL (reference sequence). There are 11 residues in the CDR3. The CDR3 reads CASSLKNEQFF. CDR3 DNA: TGTGCCAGCAGCCTAAAAAATGAGCAGTTCTTC.

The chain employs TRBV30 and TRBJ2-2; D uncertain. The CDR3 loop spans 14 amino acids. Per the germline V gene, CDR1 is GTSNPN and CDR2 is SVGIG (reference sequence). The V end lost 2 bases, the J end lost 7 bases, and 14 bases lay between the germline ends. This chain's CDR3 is CAWSPRGPDGELFF. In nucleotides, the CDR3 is TGTGCCTGGAGTCCCCGTGGGCCCGACGGGGAGCTGTTTTTT. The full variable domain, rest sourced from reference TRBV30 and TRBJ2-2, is SQTIHQWPATLVQPVGSPLSLECTVEGTSNPNLYWYRQAAGRGLQLLFYSVGIGQISSEVPQNLSASRPQDRQFILSSKKLLLSDSGFYLCAWSPRGPDGELFFGEGSRLTVL.

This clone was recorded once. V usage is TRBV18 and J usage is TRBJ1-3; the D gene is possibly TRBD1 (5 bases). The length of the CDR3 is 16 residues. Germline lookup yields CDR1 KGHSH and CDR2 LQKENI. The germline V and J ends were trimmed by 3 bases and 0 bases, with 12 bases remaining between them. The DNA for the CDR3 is TGTGCCAGCTCACCTTCCTTAGACAGCTCTGGAAACACCATATATTTT. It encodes CASSPSLDSSGNTIYF.